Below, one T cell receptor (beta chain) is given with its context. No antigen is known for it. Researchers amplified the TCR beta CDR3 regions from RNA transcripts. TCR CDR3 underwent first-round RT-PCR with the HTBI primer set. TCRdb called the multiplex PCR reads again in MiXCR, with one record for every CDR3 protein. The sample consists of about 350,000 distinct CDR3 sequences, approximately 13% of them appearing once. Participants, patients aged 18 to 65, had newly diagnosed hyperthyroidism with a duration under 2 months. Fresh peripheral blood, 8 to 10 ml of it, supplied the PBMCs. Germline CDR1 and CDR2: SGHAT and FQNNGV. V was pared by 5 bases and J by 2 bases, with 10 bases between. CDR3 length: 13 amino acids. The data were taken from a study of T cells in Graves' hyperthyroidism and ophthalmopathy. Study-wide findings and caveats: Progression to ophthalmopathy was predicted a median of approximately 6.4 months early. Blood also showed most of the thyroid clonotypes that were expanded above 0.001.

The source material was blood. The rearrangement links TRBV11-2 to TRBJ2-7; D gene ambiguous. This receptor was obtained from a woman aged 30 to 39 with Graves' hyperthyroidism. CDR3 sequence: CASSITVAYEQYF. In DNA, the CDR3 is TGTGCCAGCAGCATCACGGTCGCCTACGAGCAGTACTTC.